These 23 T cell receptor delta chains share one sample of origin, sequenced in a study of gamma-delta T cells after stem cell transplantation. TCRdb re-analyzed the RT-PCR reads via CATT. The table has 600 to 850 delta-chain clones, 13% to 15% seen once. The sample taken for sequencing was gamma-delta T cells. Receptors originate from a human donor. It is not recorded whose cells these are; they may come from a transplant donor.

A remark on this clone: The mismatch at residue 11 between this DNA's translation and the TCRdb protein of a much larger clone likely reflects a read error; the protein shown is translated from the DNA. The chain couples TRDV2 to TRDJ1; a possible D gene is TRDD3 (6 bases). The CDR3 totals 14 residues. Trimming removed 0 bases from V and 9 bases from J, with 16 bases in between. The germline gives CDR1 GEAIGNYY, CDR2 EKD. CDR3 protein: CACDTVSGERQLIF. The DNA for the CDR3 is TGTGCCTGTGACACCGTGTCGGGGGAGAGGCAACTCATCTTT.

V is TRDV2 and J is TRDJ1; no definite D call. The CDR3 has 16 amino acids. The germline gives CDR1 GEAIGNYY, CDR2 EKD. Trimming shortened V by 3 bases and J by 0 bases, and 16 bases separated the two germline ends. CDR3 sequence: CACDPLTSRYTDKLIF. The DNA for the CDR3 is TGTGCCTGTGACCCCCTTACGTCGCGGTACACCGATAAACTCATCTTT.

This clone was counted between two and nine times. Translating this DNA gives a protein that differs at residue 8 from the TCRdb one, which belongs to a much larger clone; a read error is likely, and the protein shown is this translation. The rearrangement links TRDV2 to TRDJ1; 8 bases line up with TRDD3. J was trimmed by 1 base and V by 3 bases; bases with no gene match: 15. Germline V gives CDR1 GEAIGNYY, CDR2 EKD. This CDR3 region has 18 residues. Here the CDR3 DNA reads TGTGCCTGTGACTCATTACTGAGGGATACGCGTGTCACCGATAAACTCATCTTT. This codes for CACDSLLRDTRVTDKLIF.

This clone came up a few times. A far larger clone is one base from this, pointing to a likely read error. Other DNA sequences from this sample encode an identical CDR3 as well. The chain combines TRDV2 with TRDJ1, with TRDD3 matching over 11 bases. Germline V gene sequence: CDR1 GEAIGNYY, CDR2 EKD. The CDR3 has 18 amino acids. CDR3 DNA: TGTGCCTGTGACATAGTGGGGGATACGCGATCTTACACCGATAAGCTCATCTTT. Encoded protein: CACDIVGDTRSYTDKLIF.

This clone occurred a few times. J is TRDJ1 and V is TRDV1; 9 positions match TRDD3. The V segment lost 1 base and the J segment 0 bases; nucleotides outside the gene matches: 27. Per the germline V gene, CDR1 is TSWWSYY and CDR2 is QGS. The CDR3 contains 24 residues. The CDR3 protein is CALGERPSPTPRYWGTKYTDKLIF. For the CDR3, the DNA is TGTGCTCTTGGGGAACGCCCTAGTCCTACGCCCCGTTACTGGGGGACCAAGTACACCGATAAACTCATCTTT.

Details on this clone: This DNA translates differently at residue 7 from the TCRdb protein, which is that of a much larger clone; a read error is likely, and the protein shown is the DNA's own translation. The chain carries TRDV2 and TRDJ1; 8 bases align to TRDD3. With V trimmed by 2 bases and J by 0 bases, 13 bases remained unmatched. The CDR3 is made up of 18 amino acids. Germline V gives CDR1 GEAIGNYY, CDR2 EKD. DNA for the CDR3: TGTGCCTGTGACATAGTGAGGGATACGCGATCTTACACCGATAAACTCATCTTT. This codes for CACDIVRDTRSYTDKLIF.

About this clone itself: The translation of this DNA and the TCRdb protein of a much larger clone differ at residue 6, probably owing to a read error; the protein shown here is translated from the DNA. The chain has TRDV2 and TRDJ1, with 7 positions matching TRDD3. CDR3 length: 15 residues. Germline-derived CDR1 and CDR2 are GEAIGNYY and EKD. The J segment lost 5 bases and the V segment lost 0 bases, leaving 8 bases of the junction unmatched. In DNA, the CDR3 is TGTGCCTGTGACACCGCACTGGGGAAAGGGGATAAACTCATCTTT. It encodes CACDTALGKGDKLIF.

This clone has just a few counts. Given a much more abundant clone one base away, this may be a read error. The sample carries other DNA sequences with the same CDR3. The CDR3 coding sequence is TGTGCTCTTGGGGAACTAGAAAGGGGGGCCTTCCTACCCCCGTACACCGACAAACTCATCTTT. Amino acids: CALGELERGAFLPPYTDKLIF. V gene TRDV1 combines with J gene TRDJ1, with 9 bases matching TRDD2. The CDR3 runs 21 residues. Germline V gene data show CDR1 as TSWWSYY and CDR2 as QGS.

This clone is termed large. The rearrangement links TRDV2 to TRDJ1; 7 nucleotides agree with TRDD3. V lost 1 base to trimming and J lost 0 bases; unmatched junction nucleotides: 19. CDR1 and CDR2 (germline): GEAIGNYY, EKD. The CDR3 is 20 residues long. The chain's CDR3 is CACDTLPSRAGGSYTDKLIF. The CDR3 DNA reads TGTGCCTGTGACACTCTACCTTCTAGGGCTGGGGGCTCGTACACCGATAAACTCATCTTT.

By share, this clone counts as large. The V gene is TRDV1, the J gene TRDJ1; 11 nucleotides align to TRDD3. V lost 4 bases to trimming and J lost 0 bases; unmatched junction nucleotides: 22. The CDR3 is made up of 22 amino acids. Per the germline V gene, CDR1 is TSWWSYY and CDR2 is QGS. CDR3 DNA: TGTGCTCTTGGGGCTCCTCCTATGTGGGGGATACGACACTTTTTGTACACCGATAAACTCATCTTT. Protein product: CALGAPPMWGIRHFLYTDKLIF.

This clone was counted between two and nine times. This sequence joins TRDV2 and TRDJ1; D remains ambiguous. The germline V gene has CDR1 GEAIGNYY and CDR2 EKD. The CDR3 sequence is 17 residues long. Trimming stripped 0 bases from V and 1 base from J, with 17 bases between. CDR3 loop: CACDTVLRGTSTDKLIF. The CDR3 DNA follows: TGTGCCTGTGACACCGTATTACGAGGGACCTCCACCGATAAACTCATCTTT.

In its sample, this clone is large (0.1 to 1%). This CDR3 is also generated by other DNA sequences in the sample. The rearrangement joins TRDV1 to TRDJ1; 12 positions agree with TRDD3. The V and J ends lost 0 bases and 5 bases, in that order; junction bases with no gene match: 13. The CDR3 totals 19 residues. Germline lookup yields CDR1 TSWWSYY and CDR2 QGS. The DNA for the CDR3 is TGTGCTCTTGGGGAACTAGAGCCCCCCGACTGGGGGATACAGGATAAACTCATCTTT. Residues: CALGELEPPDWGIQDKLIF.

The rearrangement links TRDV2 to TRDJ1; D is possibly TRDD3 (6 bases). TCRdb carries no J gene annotation; the J gene was assigned here by matching the DNA with germline. Trimming shortened V by 8 bases and J by 8 bases, and 23 bases separated the two germline ends. Germline CDR1 GEAIGNYY, CDR2 EKD. The CDR3 sequence is 14 residues long. The CDR3 sequence: CAFDIGSGEIKLIF. In DNA, the CDR3 is TGTGCCTTCGACATCGGGTCGGGGGAGATAAAACTCATCTTT.

The chain employs TRDV2 and TRDJ1; no clear D gene. The J gene, not given by TCRdb, was assigned here from a germline match of the nucleotide sequence. Germline V lookup: CDR1 GEAIGNYY, CDR2 EKD. V was trimmed by 3 bases and J by 0 bases, leaving 25 bases between them. The CDR3 runs 19 residues. This CDR3 is CACDSGSRVLPSYTDKLIF. As DNA, the CDR3 is TGTGCCTGTGACTCCGGTTCACGGGTGCTCCCGTCGTACACCGATAAACTCATCTTT.

This clone turned up a few times. The chain is built from TRDV2 and TRDJ1; TRDD3 agrees at 10 bases. The CDR3 runs to 21 residues. CDR1 and CDR2 from the germline V gene are GEAIGNYY and EKD. V lost 3 bases, J lost 1 base, and 22 bases stayed unmatched. The CDR3 bases are TGTGCCTGTGACGCCGTTGAGTCCAACCGGCGTACTGGGGGATTCACCGATAAACTCATCTTT. Protein product: CACDAVESNRRTGGFTDKLIF.

On this clone: The junction and the germline gene differ at one end; a read error may be behind it. This sequence joins TRDV2 and TRDJ1, with TRDD3 as a possible D gene (6 bases). Here the J gene was assigned by germline matching of the DNA, as TCRdb has none. Germline V gives CDR1 GEAIGNYY, CDR2 EKD. The CDR3 covers 15 residues. CDR3 in amino acids: CARDRGRGTTDKLIF. As DNA, the CDR3 is TGTGCCCGTGACAGAGGCCGGGGGACAACCGATAAACTCATCTTT.

V gene TRDV2 combines with J gene TRDJ1; TRDD3 matches at 10 bases. TCRdb carries no J gene annotation; the J gene was assigned here by matching the DNA with germline. Germline CDR1 and CDR2: GEAIGNYY and EKD. V shed 1 base and J 0 bases; nucleotides not matched to a gene: 10. This CDR3 is built from 18 residues. The CDR3 bases are TGTGCCTGTGACACTTTGAACTGGGGGATTGAGTACACCGATAAACTCATCTTT. Translated, it gives CACDTLNWGIEYTDKLIF.

By share of the sample, this clone is large (0.1 to 1%). This probably arose from a read error, given a far larger clone one base away. Additional DNA sequences in this sample encode the identical CDR3. This chain connects TRDV3 to TRDJ1; TRDD2 or TRDD3 may be the D gene (6 bases each). The germline V gene has CDR1 TVYSNPD and CDR2 GDNSRS (reference sequence). The CDR3 length is 14 residues. CDR3 nucleotide sequence: TGCGCCCTCTCCTCCTACGACCTGGGGGATAAACTCATCTTT. It is translated as CALSSYDLGDKLIF.

This clone was seen a few times. Only one base separates this from a far larger clonotype, so it likely reflects a read error. The sample has other DNA sequences that encode this CDR3 too. This sequence joins TRDV2 and TRDJ1; 8 nucleotides line up with TRDD3. Germline V lookup: CDR1 GEAIGNYY, CDR2 EKD. The CDR3 is 18 amino acids. The CDR3 coding sequence is TGTGCCTGTGACATATTAACCGTCGACGGGGATACCACCGATAAGCTCATCTTT. This encodes CACDILTVDGDTTDKLIF.

As concerns this clone: One end of the junction does not line up with germline, which may come from a read error. The genes are TRDV2 and TRDJ1, with 13 bases that match TRDD3. CDR1 and CDR2 from the germline V gene are GEAIGNYY and EKD. This CDR3 spans 20 amino acids. The CDR3 DNA reads TGTGCCTGTGACGCCGTACTGGGGGATACGCCGTACGCGGGCACCGATAAACCCATCTTT. This encodes CACDAVLGDTPYAGTDKPIF.

This clone has more than one count but fewer than ten. The J gene is TRDJ1, the V gene TRDV1; D is possibly TRDD2 or TRDD3 (7 bases each). The CDR3 has 20 amino acids. Trimming left V 0 bases short and J 3 bases short, with 26 bases between. Germline V gene sequence: CDR1 TSWWSYY, CDR2 QGS. This CDR3 is CALGELTLPHNNWGADKLIF. In DNA, the CDR3 is TGTGCTCTTGGGGAACTGACCCTTCCTCATAATAACTGGGGTGCCGATAAACTCATCTTT.

The sample holds a few counts of this clone. The genes are TRDV2 and TRDJ1, with TRDD3 matching over 10 bases. V lost 5 bases, J lost 0 bases, and 17 bases stayed unmatched. The CDR3 runs to 19 residues. Germline values: CDR1 GEAIGNYY, CDR2 EKD. CDR3 protein: CACVSIAGGYELYTDKLIF. CDR3 bases: TGTGCCTGTGTCTCAATAGCTGGGGGATATGAACTGTACACCGATAAACTCATCTTT.

This chain connects TRDV2 to TRDJ1; weak D call: TRDD3 (5 bases). The J gene, missing from TCRdb, was assigned here through DNA to germline matching. This CDR3 has 15 amino acids. Trimming removed 0 bases at V and 0 bases at J, with 10 bases between. Germline-derived CDR1 and CDR2 are GEAIGNYY and EKD. The DNA of the CDR3 is TGTGCCTGTGACACCGTGGGGACCCACACCGATAAACTCATCTTT. Translated, it gives CACDTVGTHTDKLIF.